This T cell receptor (beta chain) was documented in a study of blood T cell repertoires in COVID-19 (dated by TCRdb to 2019 to 2021). About the study as a whole: Collaborator samples came from the United States, Italy and Spain and covered acute and convalescent phases of COVID-19. The prospective study material was composed of cDNA or gDNA derived from T cells, B-cell-depleted T cells, or PBMCs. Subjects who had been exposed to COVID-19, were actively infected with it, or had recovered from it provided the deeply sampled blood TCRbeta repertoires that made up the dataset. The repertoires were released in a freely available public database intended as a resource for research on the immune response to SARS-CoV-2. Samples were obtained from the ongoing ImmuneRACE study (first 160 participants) and from 950 to 1,500 subjects provided by 6 global collaborators. A de-identified subject ID, COVID-19 status, age in years and sex were almost always included in the sample metadata. Where available, HLA class I and class II types were obtained from metadata supplied by the sample provider rather than from assay-based typing. Points the paper makes about the study in general: Clinical and demographic metadata were provided uncurated, with the amount varying by source and participant.

Each collaborating institution followed its own protocols to collect whole blood in K2EDTA tubes. For TCRbeta analysis, collaborators shipped samples in one of three forms: frozen whole blood, isolated PBMCs, or DNA extracted from either of those sample types. A note on this clone: The antigen this receptor binds is unknown. Per-base quality was not reported, and no clone a single base away is much larger than it.

TCRbeta CDR3 regions were amplified from genomic DNA using the immunoSEQ Assay, a bias-controlled multiplex PCR. On the authors' methods: Nucleated cell counts per sample were estimated from amplification of reference gene primers within the assay. Sequence reads were collapsed and filtered to measure the absolute abundance of every unique TCRbeta CDR3 rearrangement. Productive Simpson clonality was computed per sample as the square root of Simpson's diversity index over productive rearrangements. What TCRdb holds here is the immuneACCESS table cut down to in-frame rearrangements. Part of the clones is not present; checked against another copy, under half of the missing clones reflect an unresolved V gene, and the others are unexplained. V and J calls and clone size are as listed in that table; D and trimming were resolved from the DNA. Across this sample there are 150,000 or so clones, with 80% to 85% seen only once. Roughly 2.9% of the sample rests with the top ten.

Between the V and J ends, shortened by 8 bases and 6 bases respectively, the junction contains 11 bases. The CDR1 and CDR2 encoded by the germline V gene are ENHRY and SYGVKD. Measured from the cysteine to the phenylalanine, the CDR3 is 13 residues long. Only the CDR3 DNA stays, 39 bases, in frame from base 1. The sample was peripheral blood. The sequence derives from an older woman with acute or convalescent COVID-19. The rearranged chain carries TRBV10-3 and TRBJ1-6; perhaps TRBD1 is the D gene, with 5 bases matching. The CDR3 region reads CAIGGYGNSPLHF. DNA sequence: TGTGCCATCGGGGGGTACGGTAATTCACCCCTCCACTTT.